This T cell receptor (beta chain) was profiled in a study of cytomegalovirus exposure and HLA in healthy donors (dated by TCRdb to the late 2010s). General notes on the study: In an earlier analysis of 550 to 750 of the donors, less than 350 Gb of sequence data and some 100 million unique TCR beta sequences from 150 million to 200 million T cells were reported. Roughly 300 gigabases of sequencing data and around 87 million unique TCR sequences were included in an early release covering around 650 HLA-typed donors. Among the approximately 400 genotyped donors, roughly 80% belonged to the genetic ancestry cluster associated with self-reported Caucasian donors. The study was designed to test whether signatures of past pathogen exposure could be identified by cataloging public T cell receptors. The study profiled the T cell repertoires of fewer than 850 subjects by immunosequencing and related them to cytomegalovirus serostatus. A separate validation cohort of about 110 different subjects was used in addition to the roughly 620-subject first cohort. To predict cytomegalovirus infection status, the study brought together high-throughput TCR immunosequencing, statistical association of individual TCRs with disease status, and machine learning. A later analysis re-analyzed previously published TCR beta repertoires from approximately 670 donors and added high-resolution HLA genotyping to study TCR occurrence patterns. Rather than drawing on any new phenotypic data, the later analysis identified candidate immune exposures from TCR beta sequences and the way those sequences occurred across donors. To decide whether each TCR beta V gene segment behaved as functional or pseudogenic, an earlier analysis of 587 of the donors relied on high-throughput TCR beta sequencing. Donor age, sex, ethnicity and CMV serostatus were compiled together with the repertoire data. A later genetic analysis took genome-wide SNP genotypes for about 55% of the 666 donors and used that subset as a discovery cohort. All discovery cohort repertoires had been generated on a single sequencing platform. Both class I and class II loci were covered by HLA typing, at four-digit resolution. The number of donors typed differed by locus, with 629-630 for A, B, C, DRB1 and DQB1, around 560 for DQA1, 600 to 610 for DPA1, and under 490 for DPB1. Four to six DR-DQ haplotypes were handled as single units for association and clustering, since linkage in the cohort was strong. On average, around 240,000 unique TCR beta nucleotide sequences were sequenced per donor among some 420 genotyped donors of the cohort, with roughly 20% of those sequences being non-productive.

The cohort comprised some 700 healthy bone marrow donors. At the time of sampling, all cohort members were nominally healthy, though unrecorded immune exposures were likely present. The donor was CMV seronegative and was included in the group of a few hundred seronegative cohort members. A peripheral blood sample was collected from each donor, and TCR beta sequencing was performed on peripheral blood mononuclear cells. Genomic DNA was extracted from the blood cell samples with the Qiagen DNeasy Blood Extraction Kit. The library was generated by the immunoSEQ multiplex PCR assay. The multiplex PCR relied on a mix of 60 forward primers for TCR Vbeta segments and 13 reverse primers for TCR Jbeta segments. The CDR3 region of rearranged TCR beta genes was amplified from genomic DNA by a multiplex PCR assay. On the Illumina HiSeq System, the amplified TCR beta libraries were sequenced as 87-base-pair reads. On the study's bioinformatics: A later analysis counted 65 million to 90 million unique TCR beta chains across the approximately 700 repertoires, and 10 million to 12 million of these chains were shared by at least two donors. Raw reads were error-corrected and collapsed into unique sequences by a nearest-neighbor algorithm in which closely related sequences were merged to remove PCR and sequencing errors. CDR3 sequences were aligned to IMGT reference sequences to assign V, D and J gene segments. Each retained sequence needed at least a six-nucleotide match to both a V gene segment and a J gene segment. Rearrangements were called productive when the CDR3 lacked stop codons and stayed in frame with V and J; all others were non-productive. CDR3 was defined by IMGT convention, running from the second conserved V-encoded cysteine to the conserved J-encoded phenylalanine. Sequences without an unambiguous match to a single V gene segment were excluded from the earlier analysis of over 500 of the donors. An earlier analysis of a few hundred of the donors classified V segments as functional when productive rearrangements were above 56.7% and as segregating when the standard deviation between donors was above 5%. A statistical classification framework was developed to diagnose cytomegalovirus status using the catalog of TCR beta chain sequences. In a later analysis, V and J genes were assigned by comparing TCR nucleotide sequences against IMGT/GENE-DB human TR gene sequences. The TCRdist pipeline was used in a later analysis to assign CDR3 sequences and most-parsimonious VDJ recombination scenarios. In a later analysis, each TCR beta chain was defined by its CDR3 amino acid sequence together with its V-gene family, and reads without a unique V-gene family were excluded. To address suspected cross-contamination and a sequencing artifact, a later analysis removed some 620 highly shared, low-generation-probability nucleotide sequences. A later analysis calculated a clonal expansion index for each public chain from normalized within-repertoire ranks of inferred template counts. In a later analysis, generation probabilities were computed with a VDJ recombination model fitted to out-of-frame rearrangements, and the resulting probabilities were checked against IGoR. Hypergeometric tests were used in a later analysis to score TCR-TCR, TCR-HLA and TCR-CMV co-occurrence, with a repertoire-size bias correction applied to the TCR pairs. False discovery rates were estimated in a later analysis by permuting HLA or CMV assignments 20 times. A later analysis grouped co-occurring TCRs with DBSCAN, adding TCRdist sequence similarity when clustering within HLA-allele-positive subsets. Repertoires with fewer than 30,000 or more than 120,000 public chains were left out of co-occurrence clustering, as were five repertoires with anomalous nucleotide sharing. TCRdb obtained this table from immuneACCESS and retained in-frame rearrangements with V and J assigned. These tables miss some clones; where compared with another copy, unresolved V genes account for less than half of the shortfall, and the remainder is unexplained. V and J calls and clone size are as listed in that table; D and trimming were resolved from the DNA. The sample has approximately 220,000 clones on record, under 80% of them singletons. 1.8% of the sample goes to the ten largest clones.

The paper as a whole reports these results and caveats: Some IMGT-functional V segments, including TRBV6-2 and TRBV6-3, could not be told apart with the 87-base-pair reads, so those segments were excluded. Several of the top co-occurrence clusters appeared to be linked to parvovirus B19, influenza, CMV and Epstein-Barr virus, according to a later analysis. In a later analysis, TCR association rates were found to vary across HLA loci, with the most associated TCRs seen for DRB1 alleles and the fewest for HLA-C alleles. The classifier was reported to diagnose cytomegalovirus status with high specificity and sensitivity in both the original cohort and the validation cohort. HLA typing was unavailable for some donors at each locus, so association tests used only the typed subset. According to a later genetic analysis, donors in an Asian-associated ancestry cluster had fewer N-insertions in productive TCRs than the approximately 670-donor mean. Across donors, most TCR sequences were observed very rarely, whereas some public TCRs were present in many individuals. In the study, roughly 160 TCR beta chains were listed as associated with cytomegalovirus. A further reported finding was that TCR beta sequences accurately predicted the HLA-A and HLA-B alleles for most subjects in the first cohort. A group of highly shared sequence variants was considered likely to be a technical artifact of the sequencing pipeline. Sequencing depth was assumed to be roughly uniform across donors in the presence/absence analyses, though that assumption may not hold. Compared with equally common non-associated chains, HLA-associated TCR beta chains in a later analysis were more clonally expanded and had lower generation probabilities. The earlier analysis of 450 to 700 of the donors excluded 15 to 20 rarely observed V segments, including chromosome 9 orphons, because counts were too low. When HLA alleles, especially DR and DQ, strongly co-occurred, attributing TCR associations to individual alleles was difficult. Correlated functional status among segregating V segments might reflect linkage disequilibrium, but an unknown experimental factor could not be ruled out. This cohort had only TCR beta chains sequenced, and the lack of alpha or paired-chain data limited which features could be detected. Immune exposure information for the cohort was limited to CMV serostatus. In vitro tests confirmed that three of the cytomegalovirus-associated TCR beta chains recognize cytomegalovirus antigens. In an earlier analysis of over 550 of the donors, most TCR beta V segments were observed in productive rearrangements about 87% or about 30% of the time, broadly matching IMGT annotations. According to a later analysis, most CMV-associated TCR beta chains appeared to be HLA-restricted, and the HLA associations seemed to be driven largely by CMV exposure. V-gene and J-gene trimming of TCR beta chains was associated with a missense DCLRE1C variant in a later genetic analysis, and the association was replicated in an independent cohort. At a false discovery rate of 0.05, a later analysis linked around 17,000 TCR beta sequences to specific HLA alleles. The authors suggested that the approach could potentially be generalized to other disease states and immunological phenotypes.

Concerning this clone: The antigen it recognizes is unknown. Nothing much larger sits one base from this clone, and base qualities are not available.

V lost 4 bases and J lost 2 bases; the stretch between them is 16 bases long. The CDR3 covers 16 residues, taking in both the cysteine and the phenylalanine. The read is trimmed to its CDR3 DNA, 48 bases read in frame from base 1. As encoded in the germline V gene (reference sequence), CDR1 is SGHNT while CDR2 is YYREEE. The receptor comes from a woman aged 30 to 39 in good health and CMV-seronegative. This receptor chain uses TRBV5-4 and TRBJ1-3; the D gene remains uncertain. The specimen sequenced was PBMCs. The CDR3 region reads CASSVGSGTAGNTIYF. The DNA sequence is as follows: TGTGCCAGCAGCGTGGGGTCGGGAACGGCTGGAAACACCATATATTTT.